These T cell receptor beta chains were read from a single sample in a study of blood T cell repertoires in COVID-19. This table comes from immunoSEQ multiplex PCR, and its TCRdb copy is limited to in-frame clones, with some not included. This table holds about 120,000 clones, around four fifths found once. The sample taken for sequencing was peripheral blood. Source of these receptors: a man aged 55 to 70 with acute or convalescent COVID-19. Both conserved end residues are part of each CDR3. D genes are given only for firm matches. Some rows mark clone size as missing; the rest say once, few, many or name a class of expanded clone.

CDR3: CASSLNPTSGRREQYF
DNA: TGTGCCAGCAGCTTAAATCCCACTAGCGGGAGGAGAGAGCAGTACTTC
D: TRBD2
J: TRBJ2-7
length: 16
V: TRBV7-3
size: few

CDR3: CASSARDSHGYTF
DNA: TGTGCCAGCAGTGCTCGAGACAGTCATGGCTACACCTTC
D: NA
J: TRBJ1-2
length: 13
V: TRBV2
size: NA

CDR3: CASSRQVYEQYF
DNA: TGTGCCAGCAGTCGACAGGTTTACGAGCAGTACTTC
D: NA
J: TRBJ2-7
length: 12
V: TRBV2
size: NA

CDR3: CASSIATLAGGPKETQYF
DNA: TGTGCCAGTAGTATAGCAACTCTAGCGGGAGGGCCTAAAGAGACCCAGTACTTC
D: TRBD2
J: TRBJ2-5
length: 18
V: TRBV19
size: few

CDR3: CATSDLSGQETQYF
DNA: TGTGCCACCAGTGATTTGAGCGGCCAAGAGACCCAGTACTTC
D: NA
J: TRBJ2-5
length: 14
V: TRBV24-1
size: NA

CDR3: CASSRTGQSIFTNYGYTF
DNA: TGTGCCAGCAGCCGAACCGGACAGTCTATTTTCACTAACTATGGCTACACCTTC
D: NA
J: TRBJ1-2
length: 18
V: TRBV7-3
size: NA

CDR3: CASSLGTRVDEQYF
DNA: TGCGCCAGCAGCTTGGGGACTAGAGTCGACGAGCAGTACTTC
D: TRBD2
J: TRBJ2-7
length: 14
V: TRBV5-1
size: NA

CDR3: CASSDNSGGYNEQFF
DNA: TGTGCCAGCAGTGACAATAGCGGGGGGTACAATGAGCAGTTCTTC
D: TRBD2
J: TRBJ2-1
length: 15
V: TRBV6-4
size: NA

CDR3: CASSEYYSNQPQHF
DNA: TGTGCCAGCAGTGAATATTATAGCAATCAGCCCCAGCATTTT
D: NA
J: TRBJ1-5
length: 14
V: TRBV2
size: few

CDR3: CASSFPKGVGSSYNSPLHF
DNA: TGTGCCAGCAGTTTCCCGAAGGGAGTAGGGAGCTCCTATAATTCACCCCTCCACTTT
D: NA
J: TRBJ1-6
length: 19
V: TRBV28
size: NA

CDR3: CASSLSGGTGELFF
DNA: TGTGCCAGTAGCCTTTCAGGGGGTACCGGGGAGCTGTTTTTT
D: TRBD1
J: TRBJ2-2
length: 14
V: TRBV19
size: NA

CDR3: CASSVGRVWSAEAFF
DNA: TGTGCCAGCAGCGTAGGGAGGGTGTGGAGCGCTGAAGCTTTCTTT
D: NA
J: TRBJ1-1
length: 15
V: TRBV9
size: NA

CDR3: CASSYRGSNQPQHF
DNA: TGTGCCAGCAGTTACCGGGGAAGCAATCAGCCCCAGCATTTT
D: NA
J: TRBJ1-5
length: 14
V: TRBV6-5
size: NA

CDR3: CASSTRTGLGQPQHF
DNA: TGTGCCAGCAGCACCCGGACAGGTTTGGGTCAGCCCCAGCATTTT
D: TRBD1
J: TRBJ1-5
length: 15
V: TRBV5-6
size: NA

CDR3: CASSLEGAGRTQYF
DNA: TGTGCCAGCAGCTTAGAGGGGGCTGGGAGGACCCAGTACTTC
D: NA
J: TRBJ2-5
length: 14
V: TRBV11-2
size: once

CDR3: CASSIGTGGTPYNEQFF
DNA: TGTGCCAGTAGTATAGGGACAGGGGGGACGCCCTACAATGAGCAGTTCTTC
D: TRBD1
J: TRBJ2-1
length: 17
V: TRBV19
size: NA

CDR3: CASRIGSDTQYF
DNA: TGCGCCAGCAGGATTGGCTCAGATACGCAGTATTTT
D: NA
J: TRBJ2-3
length: 12
V: TRBV10-2
size: NA

CDR3: CASREYPTTDTQYF
DNA: TGTGCCAGCAGAGAGTATCCTACCACAGATACGCAGTATTTT
D: NA
J: TRBJ2-3
length: 14
V: TRBV6-4
size: NA

CDR3: CASSSLAGGDNEQFF
DNA: TGTGCCAGCAGCTCCCTAGCGGGGGGGGACAATGAGCAGTTCTTC
D: TRBD2
J: TRBJ2-1
length: 15
V: TRBV11-2
size: NA

CDR3: CASSYRTGNEQFF
DNA: TGTGCCAGCAGTTATCGTACGGGAAATGAGCAGTTCTTC
D: NA
J: TRBJ2-1
length: 13
V: TRBV6-6
size: NA

CDR3: CATRSRDRNTGELFF
DNA: TGTGCCACCCGAAGCCGGGACAGAAACACCGGGGAGCTGTTTTTT
D: TRBD1
J: TRBJ2-2
length: 15
V: TRBV18
size: few

CDR3: CASSARRGRVDTQYF
DNA: TGTGCCAGCAGTGCGCGACGGGGGAGGGTAGATACGCAGTATTTT
D: TRBD2
J: TRBJ2-3
length: 15
V: TRBV6-4
size: NA

CDR3: CAWSRDRGRSPLHF
DNA: TGTGCCTGGAGTCGGGACAGGGGGCGGTCACCCCTCCACTTT
D: TRBD1
J: TRBJ1-6
length: 14
V: TRBV30
size: NA

CDR3: CASSKGGSGRECSQETQYF
DNA: TGTGCCAGCAGCAAAGGGGGAAGCGGGAGGGAATGCTCCCAAGAGACCCAGTACTTC
D: NA
J: TRBJ2-5
length: 19
V: TRBV21-1
size: NA

CDR3: CASSQVLAAQWGNEQFF
DNA: TGCGCCAGCAGCCAAGTTCTAGCGGCCCAGTGGGGCAATGAGCAGTTCTTC
D: TRBD2
J: TRBJ2-1
length: 17
V: TRBV4-1
size: NA

CDR3: CASSLTGGRRETQYF
DNA: TGTGCCAGCAGCTTAACCGGCGGGAGAAGAGAGACCCAGTACTTC
D: TRBD2
J: TRBJ2-5
length: 15
V: TRBV7-3
size: NA

CDR3: CASSPPAGGNSPLHF
DNA: TGTGCCAGCTCACCCCCAGCAGGAGGTAATTCACCCCTCCACTTT
D: NA
J: TRBJ1-6
length: 15
V: TRBV18
size: NA

CDR3: CASSWDTNTEAFF
DNA: TGTGCCAGCAGTTGGGACACAAACACTGAAGCTTTCTTT
D: NA
J: TRBJ1-1
length: 13
V: TRBV6-5
size: NA

CDR3: CASTLSGSSRKDTQYF
DNA: TGTGCCAGCACCCTTAGCGGGAGCAGTCGTAAAGATACGCAGTATTTT
D: TRBD2
J: TRBJ2-3
length: 16
V: TRBV27
size: NA

CDR3: CASSHYSTSNGYTF
DNA: TGTGCCAGCAGCCATTACTCCACGAGCAATGGCTACACCTTC
D: NA
J: TRBJ1-2
length: 14
V: TRBV3-1/TRBV3-2
size: NA

CDR3: CASSLSSVNNEQFF
DNA: TGTGCCAGCAGCTTGTCGTCCGTAAACAATGAGCAGTTCTTC
D: NA
J: TRBJ2-1
length: 14
V: TRBV11-2
size: NA

CDR3: CASSLRGSTEAFF
DNA: TGTGCCAGCAGCCTCAGGGGATCTACTGAAGCTTTCTTT
D: NA
J: TRBJ1-1
length: 13
V: TRBV3-1/TRBV3-2
size: NA

CDR3: CASSETGVRIEQFF
DNA: TGTGCCAGCAGTGAAACGGGTGTTCGAATTGAGCAGTTCTTC
D: NA
J: TRBJ2-1
length: 14
V: TRBV2
size: NA

CDR3: CASREGRSPYEQYF
DNA: TGTGCCAGCAGGGAGGGCAGATCCCCCTACGAGCAGTACTTC
D: NA
J: TRBJ2-7
length: 14
V: TRBV6-5
size: NA

CDR3: CASSLPPGVYQPQHF
DNA: TGTGCCAGTAGCCTCCCCCCCGGGGTGTATCAGCCCCAGCATTTT
D: NA
J: TRBJ1-5
length: 15
V: TRBV19
size: NA

CDR3: CSVEPAGGSDYGYTF
DNA: TGCAGCGTTGAACCTGCAGGGGGCTCGGACTATGGCTACACCTTC
D: TRBD1
J: TRBJ1-2
length: 15
V: TRBV29-1
size: NA

CDR3: CASSPGQDYEQFF
DNA: TGTGCCAGCTCACCGGGACAGGACTATGAGCAGTTCTTC
D: TRBD1
J: TRBJ2-1
length: 13
V: TRBV18
size: NA

CDR3: CASSLAPLTVNTEAFF
DNA: TGCGCCAGCAGCTTGGCCCCCTTAACGGTGAACACTGAAGCTTTCTTT
D: NA
J: TRBJ1-1
length: 16
V: TRBV5-1
size: NA

CDR3: CASSPQSAGGQEQFF
DNA: TGTGCCAGCTCACCCCAATCGGCAGGGGGGCAGGAGCAGTTCTTC
D: NA
J: TRBJ2-1
length: 15
V: TRBV18
size: NA

CDR3: CATSGMGRKKNTGELFF
DNA: TGTGCCACCAGTGGCATGGGGCGGAAAAAGAACACCGGGGAGCTGTTTTTT
D: NA
J: TRBJ2-2
length: 17
V: TRBV24-1
size: NA

CDR3: CASSVPPGTGWTGELFF
DNA: TGTGCCAGCAGCGTACCTCCCGGGACAGGGTGGACCGGGGAGCTGTTTTTT
D: TRBD1
J: TRBJ2-2
length: 17
V: TRBV7-6
size: NA